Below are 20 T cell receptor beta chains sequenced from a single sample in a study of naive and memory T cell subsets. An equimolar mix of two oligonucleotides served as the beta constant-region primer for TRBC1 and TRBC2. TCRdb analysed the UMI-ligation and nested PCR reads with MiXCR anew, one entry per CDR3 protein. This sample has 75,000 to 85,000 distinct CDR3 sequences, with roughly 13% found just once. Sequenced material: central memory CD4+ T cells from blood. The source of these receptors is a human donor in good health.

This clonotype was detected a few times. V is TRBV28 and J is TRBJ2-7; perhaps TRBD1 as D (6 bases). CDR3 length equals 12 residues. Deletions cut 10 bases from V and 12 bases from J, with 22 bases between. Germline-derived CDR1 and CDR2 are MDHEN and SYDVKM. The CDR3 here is CATFVSGTRSYF. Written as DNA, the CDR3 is TGTGCCACCTTTGTTTCGGGGACACGGTCGTACTTC.

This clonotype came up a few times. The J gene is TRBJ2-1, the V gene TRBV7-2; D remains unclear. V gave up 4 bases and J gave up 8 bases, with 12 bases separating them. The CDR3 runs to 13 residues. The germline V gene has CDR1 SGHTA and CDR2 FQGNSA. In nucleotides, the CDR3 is TGTGCCAGCAGCTCGACGATTTGGGATGAGCAGTTCTTC. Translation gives CASSSTIWDEQFF.

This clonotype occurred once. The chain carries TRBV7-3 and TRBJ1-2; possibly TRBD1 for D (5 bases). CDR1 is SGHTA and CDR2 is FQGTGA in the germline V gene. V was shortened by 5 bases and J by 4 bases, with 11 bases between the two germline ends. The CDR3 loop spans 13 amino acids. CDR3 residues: CASSPTGGYGYTF. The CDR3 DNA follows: TGTGCCAGCAGCCCGACGGGGGGCTATGGCTACACCTTC.

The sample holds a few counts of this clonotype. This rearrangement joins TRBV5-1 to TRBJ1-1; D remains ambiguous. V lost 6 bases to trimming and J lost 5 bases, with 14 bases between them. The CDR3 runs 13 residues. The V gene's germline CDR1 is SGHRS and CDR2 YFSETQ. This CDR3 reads CASNPGSRTEAFF. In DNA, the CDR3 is TGCGCCAGCAATCCTGGTTCGAGAACTGAAGCTTTCTTT.

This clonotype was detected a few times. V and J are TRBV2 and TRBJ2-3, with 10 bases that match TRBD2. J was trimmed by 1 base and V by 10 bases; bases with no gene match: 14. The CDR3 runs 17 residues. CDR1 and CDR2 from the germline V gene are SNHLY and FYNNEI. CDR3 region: CATKRDRLAGGTDTQYF. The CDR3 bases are TGTGCCACCAAGAGAGATCGCCTAGCGGGGGGCACAGATACGCAGTATTTT.

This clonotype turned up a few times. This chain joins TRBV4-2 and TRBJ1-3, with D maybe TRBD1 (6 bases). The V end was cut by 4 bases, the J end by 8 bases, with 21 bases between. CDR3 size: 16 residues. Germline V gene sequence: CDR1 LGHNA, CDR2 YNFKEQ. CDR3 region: CASSRESRQARDTIYF. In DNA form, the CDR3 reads TGTGCCAGCAGCCGAGAATCCCGACAGGCTCGGGACACCATATATTTT.

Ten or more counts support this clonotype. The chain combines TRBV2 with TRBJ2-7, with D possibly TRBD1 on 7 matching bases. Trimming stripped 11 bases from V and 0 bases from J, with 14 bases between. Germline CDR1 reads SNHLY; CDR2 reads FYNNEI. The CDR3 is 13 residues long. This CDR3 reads CAHSRGVSYEQYF. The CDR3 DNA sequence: TGTGCCCACAGCAGGGGGGTCTCCTACGAGCAGTACTTC.

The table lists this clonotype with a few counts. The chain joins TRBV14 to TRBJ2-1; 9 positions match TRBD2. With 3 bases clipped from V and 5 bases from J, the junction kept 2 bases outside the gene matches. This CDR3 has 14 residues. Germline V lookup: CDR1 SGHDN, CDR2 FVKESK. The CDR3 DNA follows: TGTGCCAGCAGCCACCTAGCGGGAAACAATGAGCAGTTCTTC. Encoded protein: CASSHLAGNNEQFF.

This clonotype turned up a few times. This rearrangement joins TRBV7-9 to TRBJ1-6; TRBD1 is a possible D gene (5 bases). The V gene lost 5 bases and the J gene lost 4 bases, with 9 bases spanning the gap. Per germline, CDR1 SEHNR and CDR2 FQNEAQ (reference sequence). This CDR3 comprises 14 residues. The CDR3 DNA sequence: TGTGCCAGCAGCCAAGGGGATTATAATTCACCCCTCCACTTT. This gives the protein CASSQGDYNSPLHF.

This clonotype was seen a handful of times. The CDR3 sequence: CASSFYTGGANSPLHF. CDR3 DNA: TGTGCCAGCAGTTTCTATACAGGGGGCGCGAATTCACCCCTCCACTTT. The rearrangement joins TRBV12-3 or TRBV12-4 to TRBJ1-6; 9 bases are shared with TRBD1. V was clipped by 3 bases and J by 7 bases; unmatched bases: 7. The CDR3 spans 16 residues.

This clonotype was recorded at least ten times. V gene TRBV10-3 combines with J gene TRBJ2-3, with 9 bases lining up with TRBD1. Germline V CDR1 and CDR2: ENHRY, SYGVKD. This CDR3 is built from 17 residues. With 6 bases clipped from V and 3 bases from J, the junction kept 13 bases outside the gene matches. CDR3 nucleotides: TGTGCCATCAGGCCCGTTACCGGGACAGGGAGGACAGATACGCAGTATTTT. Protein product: CAIRPVTGTGRTDTQYF.

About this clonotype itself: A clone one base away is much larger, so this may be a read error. CDR3 nucleotide sequence: TGTGCCAGCAGCTTAGAGTCAGGCTCAAACTATGGCTACACCTTC. Its translation is CASSLESGSNYGYTF. V and J are TRBV7-8 and TRBJ1-2; no definite D call. V was cut by 1 base and J by 2 bases, with 11 bases left in between. The germline V gene has CDR1 SGHVS and CDR2 FQNEAQ. The CDR3 length is 15 residues.

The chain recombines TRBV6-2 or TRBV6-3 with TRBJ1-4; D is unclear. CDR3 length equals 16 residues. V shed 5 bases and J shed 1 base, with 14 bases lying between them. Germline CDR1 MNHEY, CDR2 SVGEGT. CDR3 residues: CASSHGPGGTNEKLFF. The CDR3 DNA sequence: TGTGCCAGCAGTCACGGACCGGGAGGAACTAATGAAAAACTGTTTTTT.

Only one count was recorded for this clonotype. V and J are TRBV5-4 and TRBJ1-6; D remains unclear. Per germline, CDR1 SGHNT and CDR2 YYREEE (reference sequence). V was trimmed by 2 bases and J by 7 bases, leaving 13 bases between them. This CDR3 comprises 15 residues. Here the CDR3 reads CASSFDASLNSPLHF. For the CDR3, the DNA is TGTGCCAGCAGCTTCGATGCCAGCCTAAATTCACCCCTCCACTTT.

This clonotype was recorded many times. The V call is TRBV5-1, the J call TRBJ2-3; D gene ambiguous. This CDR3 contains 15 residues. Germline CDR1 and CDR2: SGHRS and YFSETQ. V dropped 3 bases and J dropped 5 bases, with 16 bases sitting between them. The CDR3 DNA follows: TGCGCCAGCAGCTCGGACGGGCGCTCAGAAGATACGCAGTATTTT. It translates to CASSSDGRSEDTQYF.

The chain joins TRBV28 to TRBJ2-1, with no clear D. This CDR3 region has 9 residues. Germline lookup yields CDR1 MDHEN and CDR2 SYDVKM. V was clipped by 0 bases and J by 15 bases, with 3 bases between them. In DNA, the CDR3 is TGTGCCAGCAGTTTATGTATGTTCTTC. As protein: CASSLCMFF.

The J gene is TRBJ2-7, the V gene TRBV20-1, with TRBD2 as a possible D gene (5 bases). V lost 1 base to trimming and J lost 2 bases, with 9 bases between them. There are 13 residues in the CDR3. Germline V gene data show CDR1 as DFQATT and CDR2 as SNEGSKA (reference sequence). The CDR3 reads CSARVHGTYEQYF. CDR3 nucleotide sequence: TGCAGTGCTAGAGTCCACGGGACCTACGAGCAGTACTTC.

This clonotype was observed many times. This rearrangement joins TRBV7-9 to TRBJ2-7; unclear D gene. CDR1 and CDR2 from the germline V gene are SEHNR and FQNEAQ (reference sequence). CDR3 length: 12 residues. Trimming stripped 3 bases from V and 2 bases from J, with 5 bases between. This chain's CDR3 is CASSFQTYEQYF. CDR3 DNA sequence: TGTGCCAGCAGCTTTCAAACCTACGAGCAGTACTTC.

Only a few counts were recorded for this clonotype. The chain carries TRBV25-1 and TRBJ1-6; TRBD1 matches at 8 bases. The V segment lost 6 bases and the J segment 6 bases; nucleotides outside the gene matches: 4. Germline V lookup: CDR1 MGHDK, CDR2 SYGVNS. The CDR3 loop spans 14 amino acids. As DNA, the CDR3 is TGTGCCAGCAGGACAGGGGAACCTAATTCACCCCTCCACTTT. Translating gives CASRTGEPNSPLHF.

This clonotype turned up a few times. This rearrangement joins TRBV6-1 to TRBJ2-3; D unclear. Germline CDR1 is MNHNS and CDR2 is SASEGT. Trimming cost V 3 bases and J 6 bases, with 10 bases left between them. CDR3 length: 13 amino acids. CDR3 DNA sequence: TGTGCCAGCAGTGAGGGGAAGAGGGATACGCAGTATTTT. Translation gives CASSEGKRDTQYF.